The rows below give T cell receptor beta chains drawn from one sample of a study of graft-versus-host responses after intestinal transplantation. Sequencing used immunoSEQ multiplex PCR; TCRdb keeps in-frame clones, though not all of them. Among some 40,000 clones listed, more than 85% were seen once. The source was PBMCs, collected 700 to 850 days after intestinal transplantation. The origin of the receptors is a human patient who received an intestinal transplant, so some T cells may come from the graft donor. CDR3s include the opening cysteine and the closing phenylalanine or tryptophan. A D gene is named only where the DNA matches it firmly. Clone size is shown for a subset of rows, as once, few, many or a class of expanded clone.

d_call j_call clone_size v_call cdr3_aa cdr3_nt
. TRBJ1-5 . TRBV2 CASSELGGSNQPQHF TGTGCCAGCAGTGAGCTGGGGGGGAGCAATCAGCCCCAGCATTTT
. TRBJ2-3 . TRBV6-5 CASSYSPSGGTDTQYF TGTGCCAGCAGTTACTCTCCTAGTGGGGGCACAGATACGCAGTATTTT
. TRBJ2-5 . TRBV6-5 CASSSYMGQETQYF TGTGCCAGCAGTTCATACATGGGCCAAGAGACCCAGTACTTC
. TRBJ2-1 . TRBV7-3 CASSWDPSQDEQFF TGTGCCAGCAGCTGGGATCCCTCCCAGGACGAGCAGTTCTTC
TRBD1 TRBJ1-3 . TRBV30 CAWAPGGADGNTIYF TGTGCCTGGGCCCCAGGGGGCGCGGATGGAAACACCATATATTTT
. TRBJ1-6 . TRBV7-3 CASSLIVNSPLHF TGCGCCAGCAGCTTAATCGTTAATTCACCCCTCCACTTT
. TRBJ2-7 . TRBV5-1 CASSLADGGPDEQYF TGCGCCAGCAGCTTGGCCGACGGGGGGCCCGACGAGCAGTACTTC
TRBD2 TRBJ2-1 . TRBV7-2 CASAHVAGGPVEQFF TGTGCCAGCGCCCACGTTGCGGGAGGGCCAGTTGAGCAGTTCTTC
TRBD2 TRBJ2-5 . TRBV15 CATSRPRGGLAGGIETQYF TGTGCCACCAGCAGACCTAGGGGAGGGCTAGCGGGGGGGATTGAGACCCAGTACTTC
TRBD1 TRBJ1-4 . TRBV7-9 CASSSFSGRTGGEKLFF TGTGCCAGCAGCTCATTCTCCGGTCGGACAGGGGGTGAAAAACTGTTTTTT
TRBD1 TRBJ1-2 . TRBV5-1 CASSWKPETGGSYTF TGCGCCAGCAGCTGGAAACCGGAGACAGGGGGAAGTTACACCTTC
. TRBJ1-1 once TRBV15 CATSRGHVDANTEAFF TGTGCCACCAGCCGCGGACACGTAGACGCGAACACTGAAGCTTTCTTT
. TRBJ1-5 . TRBV18 CASSPTGGRDQPQHF TGTGCCAGCTCGCCCACGGGGGGACGTGATCAGCCCCAGCATTTT
. TRBJ2-5 once TRBV2 CAIQASEETQYF TGTGCCATACAGGCTTCCGAAGAGACCCAGTACTTC
TRBD2 TRBJ2-3 . TRBV11-2 CASSQGWAGGSDTQYF TGTGCCAGCAGCCAGGGATGGGCGGGAGGTTCGGATACGCAGTATTTT
. TRBJ2-3 . TRBV7-3 CASSLLSTDTQYF TGTGCCAGCAGCTTACTGAGCACAGATACGCAGTATTTT
. TRBJ2-1 . TRBV19 CASSIDQGSGSYNEQFF TGTGCCAGTAGTATAGATCAAGGCTCCGGCTCCTACAATGAGCAGTTCTTC
. TRBJ1-1 . TRBV10-3 CAIRPTGNTEAFF TGTGCCATCAGACCGACAGGGAACACTGAAGCTTTCTTT
. TRBJ1-5 . TRBV6-6 CASSLAGVGRNQPQHF TGTGCCAGCAGTTTGGCGGGGGTAGGAAGAAATCAGCCCCAGCATTTT
TRBD1 TRBJ2-3 . TRBV15 CATSKNRGRDTQYF TGTGCCACCAGCAAAAACAGGGGGCGGGATACGCAGTATTTT
. TRBJ1-4 . TRBV5-1 CASSLTGRANEKLFF TGTGCCAGCAGCTTGACAGGCCGGGCTAATGAAAAACTGTTTTTT
. TRBJ1-1 . TRBV2 CASIRDMNTEAFF TGTGCCAGCATCAGGGACATGAACACTGAAGCTTTCTTT
. TRBJ2-1 . TRBV11-1 CASSLASNEQFF TGTGCCAGCAGCTTAGCAAGCAACGAGCAGTTCTTC